Presented here are 11 T cell receptor beta chains from one specimen sequenced in a study of T cell repertoires in cytomegalovirus infection. TCRdb used MiXCR to reprocess the reads, holding one entry per CDR3 protein. This table holds about 260,000 distinct CDR3 sequences, roughly an eighth found once. Sample: PBMCs. Source of these receptors: a human donor in good health (CMV status not recorded). Some clones in this sample may be carry-over from other donors' samples.

V gene TRBV5-1 combines with J gene TRBJ1-3; 8 bases fit TRBD1. The CDR3 totals 16 residues. J gave up 4 bases and V 3 bases, and 9 bases lay outside the gene matches. Germline-derived CDR1 and CDR2 are SGHRS and YFSETQ. This chain's CDR3 is CASSSTTGAVGNTIYF. CDR3 DNA sequence: TGCGCCAGCAGCTCTACGACAGGGGCTGTCGGAAACACCATATATTTT.

Worth noting for this clonotype: Possible read error: a much larger clone is one base away. The gene calls are TRBV2 and TRBJ1-4; the D gene is possibly TRBD1 (5 bases). The CDR3 extends over 15 amino acids. Per the germline V gene, CDR1 is SNHLY and CDR2 is FYNNEI. The CDR3 coding sequence is TGTGCCAGCAGTGAATTCGGGGGGACTAATGATAAACTGTTTTTT. This translates into CASSEFGGTNDKLFF.

The CDR3 bases are TGTGCCAGCGGGGACAGGGATAGTCAGCCCCAGCATTTT. Amino acid sequence: CASGDRDSQPQHF. V usage is TRBV6-1 and J usage is TRBJ1-5, with 9 nucleotides matching TRBD1. This CDR3 comprises 13 residues. Germline assignment: CDR1 MNHNS and CDR2 SASEGT. V shed 8 bases, J shed 6 bases, and the junction held 5 bases outside the gene matches.

In this sample, this clonotype turned up many times. The rearrangement joins TRBV7-2 to TRBJ2-5, with D perhaps TRBD2 (6 bases). V lost 1 base and J 2 bases, leaving 11 bases between the germline ends. In germline, CDR1 is SGHTA, CDR2 FQGNSA. The CDR3 runs 15 residues. The CDR3 DNA sequence: TGTGCCAGCAGCTTAGTCCTAGCGCGACAAGAGACCCAGTACTTC. Protein product: CASSLVLARQETQYF.

In this sample, this clonotype turned up a few times. The chain carries TRBV6-5 and TRBJ2-2; TRBD1 agrees at 10 bases. The CDR3 loop spans 15 amino acids. Trimming cost V 2 bases and J 5 bases; bases outside gene matches: 2. Germline V gene sequence: CDR1 MNHEY, CDR2 SVGAGI. CDR3 in DNA: TGTGCCAGCAGTTACGGGACAGGGGTAACCGGGGAGCTGTTTTTT. Protein product: CASSYGTGVTGELFF.

This clonotype showed up many times. The chain employs TRBV7-6 and TRBJ2-4; D remains ambiguous. Trimming cost V 1 base and J 0 bases, with 7 bases left between them. Germline-derived CDR1 and CDR2 are SGHVS and FNYEAQ. The CDR3 totals 15 residues. CDR3 loop: CASSLELGAKNIQYF. The CDR3 coding sequence is TGTGCCAGCAGCTTAGAGCTGGGAGCCAAAAACATTCAGTACTTC.

The gene calls are TRBV3-1 and TRBJ1-1, with TRBD1 matching over 7 bases. CDR1 is LGHDT and CDR2 is YNNKEL in the germline V gene (reference sequence). V shed 1 base, J shed 4 bases, and the junction held 6 bases outside the gene matches. This CDR3 comprises 15 residues. The CDR3 reads CASSQAHRGFTEAFF. CDR3 bases: TGTGCCAGCAGCCAAGCCCACAGGGGTTTCACTGAAGCTTTCTTT.

This clonotype was observed at least ten times. The chain has TRBV20-1 and TRBJ1-1; D ambiguous. CDR1 and CDR2 from the germline V gene are DFQATT and SNEGSKA (reference sequence). The CDR3 has 14 amino acids. With 6 bases removed from V and 4 bases from J, the gap between germline ends came to 18 bases. CDR3 bases: TGCAGTGCCTCCCATATCTCGACTGCCACTGAAGCTTTCTTT. It translates to CSASHISTATEAFF.

In this sample, this clonotype turned up many times. The chain couples TRBV7-8 to TRBJ1-2; a weak D match, TRBD1 (5 bases). This CDR3 contains 14 residues. V lost 5 bases, J lost 9 bases, and 19 bases lay in between. Germline V CDR1 and CDR2: SGHVS, FQNEAQ. Here the CDR3 reads CASSPRGTHTSYTF. In nucleotides, the CDR3 is TGTGCCAGCAGCCCCCGTGGGACGCACACAAGCTACACCTTC.

The chain uses TRBV29-1 and TRBJ2-7; 10 bases map to TRBD1. Trimming cost V 5 bases and J 3 bases; bases outside gene matches: 4. Germline V gives CDR1 SQVTM, CDR2 ANQGSEA. The CDR3 is 13 residues long. This chain's CDR3 is CSVWDRGSYEQYF. The CDR3 DNA is TGCAGCGTTTGGGACAGGGGAAGCTACGAGCAGTACTTC.

This clonotype was seen many times. The rearrangement joins TRBV5-4 to TRBJ1-1; D gene unclear. The V end was cut by 6 bases, the J end by 5 bases, with 14 bases between. CDR1 and CDR2 (germline): SGHNT, YYREEE (reference sequence). The CDR3 totals 13 residues. The CDR3 loop is CASTLGGLTEAFF. CDR3 bases: TGTGCCAGCACCCTAGGCGGGCTAACTGAAGCTTTCTTT.